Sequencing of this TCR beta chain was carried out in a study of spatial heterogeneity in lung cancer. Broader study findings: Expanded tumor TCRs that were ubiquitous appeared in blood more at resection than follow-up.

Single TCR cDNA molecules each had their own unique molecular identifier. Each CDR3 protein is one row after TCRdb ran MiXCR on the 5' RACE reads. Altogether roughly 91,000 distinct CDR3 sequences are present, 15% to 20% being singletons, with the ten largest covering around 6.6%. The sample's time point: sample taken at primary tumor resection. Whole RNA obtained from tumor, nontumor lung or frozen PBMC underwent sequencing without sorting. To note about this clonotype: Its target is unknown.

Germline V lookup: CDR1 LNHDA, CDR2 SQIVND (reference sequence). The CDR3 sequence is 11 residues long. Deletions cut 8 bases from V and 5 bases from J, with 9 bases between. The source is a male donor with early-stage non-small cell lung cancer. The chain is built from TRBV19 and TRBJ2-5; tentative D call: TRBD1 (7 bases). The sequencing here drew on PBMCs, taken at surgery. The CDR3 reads CASAGGETQYF. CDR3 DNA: TGTGCCAGTGCAGGGGGGGAGACCCAGTACTTC.